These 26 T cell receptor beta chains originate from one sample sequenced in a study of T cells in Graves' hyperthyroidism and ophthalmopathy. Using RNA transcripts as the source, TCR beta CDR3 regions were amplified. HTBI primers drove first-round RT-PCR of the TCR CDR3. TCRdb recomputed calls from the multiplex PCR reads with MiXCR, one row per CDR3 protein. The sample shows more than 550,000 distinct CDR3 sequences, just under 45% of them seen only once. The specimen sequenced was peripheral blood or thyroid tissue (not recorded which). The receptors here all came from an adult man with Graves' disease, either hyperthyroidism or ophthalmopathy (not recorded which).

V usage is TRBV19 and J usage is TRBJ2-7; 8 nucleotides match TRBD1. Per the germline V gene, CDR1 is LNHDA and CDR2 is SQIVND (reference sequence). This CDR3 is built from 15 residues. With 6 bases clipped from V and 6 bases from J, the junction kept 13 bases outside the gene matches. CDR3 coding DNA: TGTGCCAGTAGCGAGGAAAACATGGACAGGGCCGAGCAGTACTTC. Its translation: CASSEENMDRAEQYF.

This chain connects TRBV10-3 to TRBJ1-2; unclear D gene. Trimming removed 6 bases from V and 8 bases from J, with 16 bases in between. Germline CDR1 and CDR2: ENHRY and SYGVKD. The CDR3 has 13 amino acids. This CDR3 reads CAISETRARGYTF. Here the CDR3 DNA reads TGTGCCATCAGCGAAACCCGGGCCAGAGGCTACACCTTC.

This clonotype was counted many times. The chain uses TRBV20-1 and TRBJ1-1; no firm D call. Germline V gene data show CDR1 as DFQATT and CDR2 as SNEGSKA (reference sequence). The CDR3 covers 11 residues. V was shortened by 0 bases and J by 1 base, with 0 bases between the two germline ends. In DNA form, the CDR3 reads TGCAGTGCTAGAGAGAACACTGAAGCTTTCTTT. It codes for CSARENTEAFF.

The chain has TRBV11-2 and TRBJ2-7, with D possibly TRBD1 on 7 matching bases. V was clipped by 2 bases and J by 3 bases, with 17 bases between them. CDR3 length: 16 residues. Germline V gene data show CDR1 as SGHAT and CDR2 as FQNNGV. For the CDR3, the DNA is TGTGCCAGCAGCTTATCCCCAACAGGGGACTTCTACGAGCAGTACTTC. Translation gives CASSLSPTGDFYEQYF.

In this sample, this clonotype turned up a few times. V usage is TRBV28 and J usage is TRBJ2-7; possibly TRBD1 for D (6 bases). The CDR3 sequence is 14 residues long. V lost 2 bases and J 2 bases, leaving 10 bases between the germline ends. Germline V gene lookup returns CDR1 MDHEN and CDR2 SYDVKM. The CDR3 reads CASSLQGTTYEQYF. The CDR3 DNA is TGTGCCAGCAGTTTACAGGGGACGACCTACGAGCAGTACTTC.

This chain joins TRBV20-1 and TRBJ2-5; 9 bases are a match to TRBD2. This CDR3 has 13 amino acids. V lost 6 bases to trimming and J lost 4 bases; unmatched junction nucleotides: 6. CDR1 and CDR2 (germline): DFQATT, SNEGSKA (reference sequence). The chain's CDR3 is CSASSGSGETQYF. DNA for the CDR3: TGCAGTGCCAGTAGCGGGAGTGGAGAGACCCAGTACTTC.

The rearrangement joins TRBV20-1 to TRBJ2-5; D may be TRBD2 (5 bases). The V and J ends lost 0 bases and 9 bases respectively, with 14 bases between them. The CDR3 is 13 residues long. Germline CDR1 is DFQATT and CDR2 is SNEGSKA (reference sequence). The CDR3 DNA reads TGCAGTGCTAGAGATCTCCTTCCGGAGGCCCAGTACTTC. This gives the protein CSARDLLPEAQYF.

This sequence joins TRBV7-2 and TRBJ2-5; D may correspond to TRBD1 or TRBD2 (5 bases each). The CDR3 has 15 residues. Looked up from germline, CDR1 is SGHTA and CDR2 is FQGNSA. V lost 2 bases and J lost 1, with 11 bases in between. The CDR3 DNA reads TGTGCCAGCAGCTTATTGGGGGACCCCCAAGAGACCCAGTACTTC. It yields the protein CASSLLGDPQETQYF.

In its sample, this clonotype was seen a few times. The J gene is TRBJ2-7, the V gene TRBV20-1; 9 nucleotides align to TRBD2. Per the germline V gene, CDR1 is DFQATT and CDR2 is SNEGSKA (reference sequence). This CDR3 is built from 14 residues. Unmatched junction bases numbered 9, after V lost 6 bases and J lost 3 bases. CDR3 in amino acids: CSARTSGPHYEQYF. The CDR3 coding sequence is TGCAGTGCCAGAACTAGCGGGCCGCACTACGAGCAGTACTTC.

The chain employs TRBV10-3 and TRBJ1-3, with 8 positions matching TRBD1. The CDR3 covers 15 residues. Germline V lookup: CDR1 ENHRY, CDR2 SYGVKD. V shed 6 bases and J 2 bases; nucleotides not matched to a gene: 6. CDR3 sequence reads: CAISLSQGAGNTIYF. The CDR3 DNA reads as TGTGCCATCAGCCTATCACAGGGGGCTGGAAACACCATATATTTT.

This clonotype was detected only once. The CDR3 DNA is TGTGCCAGCCGGGACAGGCCCATGAACACTGAAGCTTTCTTT. Amino acids: CASRDRPMNTEAFF. This chain uses TRBV6-6 with TRBJ1-1; 8 nucleotides agree with TRBD1. J gave up 0 bases and V 8 bases, and 5 bases lay outside the gene matches. Germline-derived CDR1 and CDR2 are MNHNY and SVGAGI (reference sequence). The CDR3 sequence is 14 residues long.

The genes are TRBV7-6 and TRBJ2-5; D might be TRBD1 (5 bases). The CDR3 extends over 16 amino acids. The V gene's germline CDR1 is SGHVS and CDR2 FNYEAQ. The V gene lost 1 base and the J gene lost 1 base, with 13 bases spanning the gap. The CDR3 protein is CASSLVPLRAQETQYF. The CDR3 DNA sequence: TGTGCCAGCAGCTTAGTGCCCCTCAGGGCCCAAGAGACCCAGTACTTC.

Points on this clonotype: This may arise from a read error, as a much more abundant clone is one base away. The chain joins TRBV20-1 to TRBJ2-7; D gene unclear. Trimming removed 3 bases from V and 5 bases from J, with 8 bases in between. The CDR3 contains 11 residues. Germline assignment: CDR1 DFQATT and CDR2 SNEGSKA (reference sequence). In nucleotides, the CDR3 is TGCAGTGCTAGTTGGTGGAACGAGCAGTACTTC. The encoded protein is CSASWWNEQYF.

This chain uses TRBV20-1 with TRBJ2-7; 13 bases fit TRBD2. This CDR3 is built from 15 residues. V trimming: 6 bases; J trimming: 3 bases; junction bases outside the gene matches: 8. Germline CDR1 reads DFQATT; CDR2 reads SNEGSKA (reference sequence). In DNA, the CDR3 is TGCAGTGCCGATGGACTAGCGGGAGCTAACTACGAGCAGTACTTC. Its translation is CSADGLAGANYEQYF.

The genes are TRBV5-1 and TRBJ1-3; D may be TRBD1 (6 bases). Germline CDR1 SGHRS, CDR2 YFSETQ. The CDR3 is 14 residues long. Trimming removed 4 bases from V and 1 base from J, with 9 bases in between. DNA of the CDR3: TGCGCCAGCAGCATCGGACAGTCTGGAAACACCATATATTTT. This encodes CASSIGQSGNTIYF.

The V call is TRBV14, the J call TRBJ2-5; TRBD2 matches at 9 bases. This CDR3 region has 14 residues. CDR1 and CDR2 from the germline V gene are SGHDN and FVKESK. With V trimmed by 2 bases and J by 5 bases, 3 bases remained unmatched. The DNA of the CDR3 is TGTGCCAGCAGCCAACTAGCGGGGTTCGAGACCCAGTACTTC. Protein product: CASSQLAGFETQYF.

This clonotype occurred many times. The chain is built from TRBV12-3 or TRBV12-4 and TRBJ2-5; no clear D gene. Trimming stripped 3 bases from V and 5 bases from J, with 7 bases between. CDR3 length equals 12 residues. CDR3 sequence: CASSLGIETQYF. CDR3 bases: TGTGCCAGCAGTTTGGGAATCGAGACCCAGTACTTC.

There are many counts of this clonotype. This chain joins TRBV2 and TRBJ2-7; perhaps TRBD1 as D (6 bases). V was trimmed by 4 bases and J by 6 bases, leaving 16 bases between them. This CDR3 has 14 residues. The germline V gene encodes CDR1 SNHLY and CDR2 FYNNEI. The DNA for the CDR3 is TGTGCCAGCAGTGCAAACAGGGTGGCCCTCGAGCAGTACTTC. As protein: CASSANRVALEQYF.

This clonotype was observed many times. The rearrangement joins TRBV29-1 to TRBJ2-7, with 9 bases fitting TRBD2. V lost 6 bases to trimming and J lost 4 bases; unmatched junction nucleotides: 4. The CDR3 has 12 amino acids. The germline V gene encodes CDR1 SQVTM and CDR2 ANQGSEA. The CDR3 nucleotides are TGCAGCGTACGACTAGCGGAGTACGAGCAGTACTTC. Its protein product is CSVRLAEYEQYF.

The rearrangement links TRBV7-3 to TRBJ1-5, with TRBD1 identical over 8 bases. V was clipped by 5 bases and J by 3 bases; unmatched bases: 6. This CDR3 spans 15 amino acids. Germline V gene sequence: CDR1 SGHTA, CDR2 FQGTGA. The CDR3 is CASSQGTGFNQPQHF. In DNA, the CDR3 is TGTGCCAGCAGCCAAGGGACAGGATTCAATCAGCCCCAGCATTTT.

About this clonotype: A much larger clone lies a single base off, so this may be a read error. CDR3 DNA: TGTGCCAGCAGCCCGACAGAGACCCAGTACTTC. The encoded protein is CASSPTETQYF. This chain uses TRBV7-9 with TRBJ2-5; D uncertain. Germline lookup yields CDR1 SEHNR and CDR2 FQNEAQ (reference sequence). This CDR3 has 11 residues. Trimming pared 5 bases from V and 4 bases from J, leaving 5 bases between.

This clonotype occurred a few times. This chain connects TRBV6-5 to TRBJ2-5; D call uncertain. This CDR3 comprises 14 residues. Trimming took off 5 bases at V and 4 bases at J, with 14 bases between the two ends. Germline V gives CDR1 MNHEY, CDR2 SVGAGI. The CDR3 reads CASSEVALRETQYF. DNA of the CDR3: TGTGCCAGCAGTGAAGTCGCCCTTCGAGAGACCCAGTACTTC.

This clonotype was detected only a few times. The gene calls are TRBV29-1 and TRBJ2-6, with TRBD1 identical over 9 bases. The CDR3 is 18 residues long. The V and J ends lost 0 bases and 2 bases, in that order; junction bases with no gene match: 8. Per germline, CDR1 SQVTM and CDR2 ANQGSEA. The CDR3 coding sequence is TGCAGCGTTGAAGATTCCCGGACAGGGGAGCCTGGGGCCAACGTCCTGACTTTC. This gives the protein CSVEDSRTGEPGANVLTF.

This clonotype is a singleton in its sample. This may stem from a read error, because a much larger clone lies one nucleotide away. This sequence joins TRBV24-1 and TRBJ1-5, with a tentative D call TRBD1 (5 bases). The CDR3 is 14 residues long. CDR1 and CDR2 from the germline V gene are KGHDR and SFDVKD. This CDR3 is CASSLAGGNVPQHF. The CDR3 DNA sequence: TGTGCCAGCAGTTTGGCCGGGGGGAATGTGCCCCAGCATTTT.

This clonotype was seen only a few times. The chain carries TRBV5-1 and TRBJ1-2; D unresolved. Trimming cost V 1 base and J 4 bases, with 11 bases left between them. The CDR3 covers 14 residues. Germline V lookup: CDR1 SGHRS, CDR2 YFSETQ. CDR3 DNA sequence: TGCGCCAGCAGCTTGTTTTCGGCAGGCTATGGCTACACCTTC. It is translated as CASSLFSAGYGYTF.

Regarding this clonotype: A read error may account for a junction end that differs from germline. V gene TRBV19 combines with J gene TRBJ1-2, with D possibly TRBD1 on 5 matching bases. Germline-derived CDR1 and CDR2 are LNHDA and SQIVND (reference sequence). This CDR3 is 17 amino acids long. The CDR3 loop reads CASGIVRGPRDNYGYTF. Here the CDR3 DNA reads TGTGCCAGTGGTATAGTGCGGGGACCGAGGGATAACTATGGCTACACCTTC.